The present T cell receptor (beta chain) was sequenced within a study of blood T cells in healthy people across ages. At the level of the study: Template switching caught about one barcoded beta molecule for each two T cells.

Primed by a sample-barcoded 5' primer and a J-beta primer mix, a second PCR proceeded for 7 to 11 cycles. Researchers report that each sample yielded at least 3 million CDR3-containing paired-end reads. A single record per CDR3 protein comes from TCRdb applying MiXCR to the 5' RACE reads. Of about a million distinct CDR3 sequences in the sample, about 53% were seen once. Study observations and caveats: No one knew whether donors had CMV, which possibly confounded expanded clonotype changes.

The CDR3 covers 12 residues. With 5 bases removed from V and 4 bases from J, the gap between germline ends came to 10 bases. The germline CDR1 and CDR2 sequences are DFQATT and SNEGSKA (reference sequence). Whenever a sample was processed, at least 6.5 million PBMCs were isolated. With regard to this clonotype: Its antigen is as yet unknown.

The sample comprised blood. This chain links TRBV20-1 with TRBJ2-3; D is uncertain. This TCR was recovered from a woman aged 60-75 years in good health. The DNA of the CDR3 is TGCAGTGCTTCCAGTGGGGCAGATACGCAGTATTTT. Translation gives CSASSGADTQYF.